These 31 T cell receptor beta chains were all obtained from the same sample, sequenced in a study of CD8 T cells in Susac syndrome. Reverse transcription of roughly 0.5 to 1 ug RNA was carried out with random hexamers. Via MiXCR, TCRdb re-called the immunoSEQ multiplex PCR reads, giving one row per CDR3 protein. The sample lists under 200,000 distinct CDR3 sequences, over 75% occurring once. Material for sequencing was CD4+ T cells from PBMCs. Source of these receptors: a human donor with Susac syndrome.

The rearrangement joins TRBV2 to TRBJ1-6; D is unresolved. The CDR3 contains 13 residues. V shed 7 bases and J shed 9 bases, with 13 bases lying between them. Per germline, CDR1 SNHLY and CDR2 FYNNEI. CDR3 protein: CASKLGVFSPLHF. The CDR3 DNA reads as TGTGCCAGCAAGTTAGGAGTTTTTTCACCCCTCCACTTT.

The V gene is TRBV30, the J gene TRBJ1-1; D not certain. The ends were cut back, 0 bases at V and 5 bases at J, with 16 bases in the middle. The CDR3 extends over 15 amino acids. CDR1 is GTSNPN and CDR2 is SVGIG in the germline V gene (reference sequence). The CDR3 DNA follows: TGTGCCTGGAGTGTCGGTCAGTCGGGGTGGACTGAAGCTTTCTTT. It codes for CAWSVGQSGWTEAFF.

V and J are TRBV19 and TRBJ1-4; D unclear. Germline CDR1 LNHDA, CDR2 SQIVND (reference sequence). This CDR3 region has 15 residues. Trimming left V 7 bases short and J 0 bases short, with 12 bases between. CDR3 in DNA: TGTGCCAGTAACCCGGACGGTGCAACTAATGAAAAACTGTTTTTT. Translating it yields CASNPDGATNEKLFF. Supplemented by reference TRBV19 and TRBJ1-4, the full variable domain reads DGGITQSPKYLFRKEGQNVTLSCEQNLNHDAMYWYRQDPGQGLRLIYYSQIVNDFQKGDIAEGYSVSREKKESFPLTVTSAQKNPTAFYLCASNPDGATNEKLFFGSGTQLSVL.

The chain is built from TRBV19 and TRBJ1-5; a weak D match, TRBD1 (6 bases). V lost 10 bases and J lost 5, with 21 bases in between. Per the germline V gene, CDR1 is LNHDA and CDR2 is SQIVND (reference sequence). The CDR3 runs to 15 residues. The CDR3 sequence: CATRGHRDVYQPQHF. CDR3 in DNA: TGTGCCACTCGCGGACACAGGGATGTTTATCAGCCCCAGCATTTT.

The rearrangement uses TRBV6-5 and TRBJ2-7, with 7 bases lining up with TRBD1. V lost 5 bases, J lost 5 bases, and 9 bases stayed unmatched. CDR3 length: 14 residues. Germline V gives CDR1 MNHEY, CDR2 SVGAGI. CDR3 sequence (DNA): TGTGCCAGCAGTCCGACAGGGTTTCGGAACGAGCAGTACTTC. Translated, it gives CASSPTGFRNEQYF.

The V gene is TRBV20-1, the J gene TRBJ2-3; perhaps D is TRBD1 or TRBD2 (5 bases each). The germline gives CDR1 DFQATT, CDR2 SNEGSKA (reference sequence). Deletions cut 6 bases from V and 0 bases from J, with 10 bases between. The CDR3 totals 13 residues. The CDR3 DNA reads as TGCAGTGCAACGGGACGGAGCACAGATACGCAGTATTTT. Amino acids: CSATGRSTDTQYF.

V and J are TRBV6-1 and TRBJ1-1, with D possibly being TRBD1 (6 bases). CDR1 and CDR2 (germline): MNHNS, SASEGT. The CDR3 is 17 amino acids. Trimming took 2 bases from V and 0 from J, leaving 16 bases between them. CDR3 DNA sequence: TGTGCCAGCAGTGAAAGGGTCGGGGGGGCCTTGAACACTGAAGCTTTCTTT. It specifies CASSERVGGALNTEAFF.

The chain has TRBV30 and TRBJ2-7; D is unclear. CDR1 is GTSNPN, CDR2 SVGIG, per germline (reference sequence). This CDR3 is 11 amino acids long. Trimming pared 0 bases from V and 12 bases from J, leaving 12 bases between. In DNA form, the CDR3 reads TGTGCCTGGAGTGTAGGGCTCTCCCGGTACTTC. Protein sequence: CAWSVGLSRYF. Using reference TRBV30 and TRBJ2-7 for the parts outside the CDR3, the full variable domain is SQTIHQWPATLVQPVGSPLSLECTVEGTSNPNLYWYRQAAGRGLQLLFYSVGIGQISSEVPQNLSASRPQDRQFILSSKKLLLSDSGFYLCAWSVGLSRYFGPGTRLTVT.

This sequence joins TRBV11-3 and TRBJ2-2; 7 positions match TRBD1. Germline CDR1 and CDR2: SGHNT and YENEEA. J was trimmed by 1 base and V by 5 bases; bases with no gene match: 7. The CDR3 has 16 amino acids. This CDR3 is CASSPAGTENTGELFF. The CDR3 nucleotides read TGTGCCAGCAGCCCCGCCGGGACAGAGAACACCGGGGAGCTGTTTTTT.

The chain couples TRBV2 to TRBJ2-7; D tentatively fits TRBD1 or TRBD2 (6 bases each). The length of the CDR3 is 15 residues. The V gene lost 8 bases and the J gene lost 6 bases, with 23 bases spanning the gap. Germline lookup yields CDR1 SNHLY and CDR2 FYNNEI. CDR3 amino acids: CASAVIGGLMGEQYF. The DNA of the CDR3 is TGTGCCAGCGCTGTAATTGGGGGGCTCATGGGCGAGCAGTACTTC.

The rearrangement uses TRBV7-2 and TRBJ2-5, with a possible D match to TRBD1 (6 bases). This CDR3 has 13 residues. Germline lookup yields CDR1 SGHTA and CDR2 FQGNSA. V dropped 7 bases and J dropped 3 bases, with 12 bases sitting between them. For the CDR3, the DNA is TGTGCCAGCACCCGGACAGATAAAGAGACCCAGTACTTC. Translating gives CASTRTDKETQYF.

This chain joins TRBV19 and TRBJ2-7, with 9 bases fitting TRBD1. CDR3 size: 15 residues. CDR1 and CDR2 from the germline V gene are LNHDA and SQIVND (reference sequence). With 4 bases clipped from V and 3 bases from J, the junction kept 7 bases outside the gene matches. The CDR3 is CASSNLGQGLYEQYF. CDR3 sequence (DNA): TGTGCCAGTAGTAATTTGGGACAGGGACTCTACGAGCAGTACTTC.

This chain joins TRBV5-4 and TRBJ1-4; D unresolved. This CDR3 is built from 15 residues. Per the germline V gene, CDR1 is SGHNT and CDR2 is YYREEE (reference sequence). V lost 0 bases and J lost 5, with 11 bases in between. CDR3 sequence: CASSLEGALNEKLFF. CDR3 in DNA: TGTGCCAGCAGCTTGGAAGGAGCACTAAATGAAAAACTGTTTTTT.

The V and J genes are TRBV12-3 or TRBV12-4 and TRBJ2-1; 10 bases agree with TRBD2. This CDR3 has 16 amino acids. Unmatched junction bases numbered 5, after V lost 1 base and J lost 5 bases. CDR3 protein: CASSLDSGGPHNEQFF. The CDR3, as DNA: TGTGCCAGCAGTTTAGATAGCGGGGGGCCCCACAATGAGCAGTTCTTC.

This rearrangement joins TRBV12-3 or TRBV12-4 to TRBJ1-1, with D uncertain. V lost 2 bases, J lost 6 bases, and 10 bases lay in between. There are 13 residues in the CDR3. This CDR3 is CASSLLGLPEAFF. The CDR3 DNA follows: TGTGCCAGCAGTTTATTAGGGTTACCTGAAGCTTTCTTT.

The chain links TRBV5-1 to TRBJ2-3; tentatively, D is TRBD1 (6 bases). Trimming removed 1 base at V and 0 bases at J, with 9 bases between. The CDR3 loop spans 15 amino acids. Germline V gives CDR1 SGHRS, CDR2 YFSETQ. CDR3 sequence (DNA): TGCGCCAGCAGCTTGAACAGGGTTAGCACAGATACGCAGTATTTT. Its translation is CASSLNRVSTDTQYF.

The rearrangement links TRBV7-2 to TRBJ2-7, with 7 bases that match TRBD1. Germline CDR1 SGHTA, CDR2 FQGNSA. The CDR3 is 14 amino acids. V lost 5 bases, J lost 2 bases, and 6 bases stayed unmatched. The CDR3 reads CASSQGQRTYEQYF. The CDR3, as DNA: TGTGCCAGCAGCCAGGGACAGCGCACCTACGAGCAGTACTTC. Full variable domain (missing parts from reference TRBV7-2 and TRBJ2-7): GAGVSQSPSNKVTEKGKDVELRCDPISGHTALYWYRQSLGQGLEFLIYFQGNSAPDKSGLPSDRFSAERTGGSVSTLTIQRTQQEDSAVYLCASSQGQRTYEQYFGPGTRLTVT.

The chain has TRBV27 and TRBJ2-2; TRBD1 matches 10 bases. Germline V gives CDR1 MNHEY, CDR2 SMNVEV (reference sequence). V shed 5 bases and J 4 bases; nucleotides not matched to a gene: 4. The CDR3 runs to 15 residues. The CDR3: CASSVGTGVTGELFF. The DNA for the CDR3 is TGTGCCAGCAGTGTCGGGACAGGGGTCACCGGGGAGCTGTTTTTT.

This clonotype occurred a few times. The chain employs TRBV3-1 and TRBJ2-7; no clear D. Germline values: CDR1 LGHDT, CDR2 YNNKEL (reference sequence). This CDR3 is built from 11 residues. V gave up 1 base and J gave up 5 bases, with 3 bases separating them. The CDR3 DNA reads as TGTGCCAGCAGCCAAGTCCACGAGCAGTACTTC. Its protein is CASSQVHEQYF.

This chain uses TRBV7-3 with TRBJ2-4; 10 nucleotides line up with TRBD1. The CDR3 loop spans 16 amino acids. V was clipped by 4 bases and J by 9 bases; unmatched bases: 12. The V gene's germline CDR1 is SGHTA and CDR2 FQGTGA. CDR3 sequence: CASSSTYRDRGGIQYF. CDR3 nucleotides: TGTGCCAGCAGCTCGACATACCGGGACAGGGGTGGCATTCAGTACTTC. The variable domain in full, with the rest retrieved from reference TRBV7-3 and TRBJ2-4, is GAGVSQTPSNKVTEKGKYVELRCDPISGHTALYWYRQSLGQGPEFLIYFQGTGAADDSGLPNDRFFAVRPEGSVSTLKIQRTERGDSAVYLCASSSTYRDRGGIQYFGAGTRLSVL.

This rearrangement joins TRBV18 to TRBJ1-2; D is perhaps TRBD1 (6 bases). Looked up from germline, CDR1 is KGHSH and CDR2 is LQKENI. The CDR3 contains 15 residues. The V gene lost 4 bases and the J gene lost 4 bases, with 16 bases spanning the gap. The DNA for the CDR3 is TGTGCCAGCTCACGGAGACAGGACAGCACCTATGGCTACACCTTC. Translating it yields CASSRRQDSTYGYTF. Full variable domain (rest looked up from reference TRBV18 and TRBJ1-2): NAGVMQNPRHLVRRRGQEARLRCSPMKGHSHVYWYRQLPEEGLKFMVYLQKENIIDESGMPKERFSAEFPKEGPSILRIQQVVRGDSAAYFCASSRRQDSTYGYTFGSGTRLTVV.

The CDR3 region is CAIRGLAGSEQYF. In nucleotides, the CDR3 is TGTGCCATCAGAGGACTAGCGGGAAGCGAGCAGTACTTC. The genes are TRBV10-3 and TRBJ2-7; 12 bases map to TRBD2. Trimming removed 6 bases from V and 6 bases from J; junction bases left unmatched: 3. Germline assignment: CDR1 ENHRY and CDR2 SYGVKD. CDR3 length equals 13 residues.

This clonotype was detected once. The CDR3: CASSDSGRGDTQYF. In DNA form, the CDR3 reads TGTGCCAGTAGTGATAGTGGTCGAGGAGATACGCAGTATTTT. The rearrangement uses TRBV19 and TRBJ2-3; the D is unclear. Trimming left V 5 bases short and J 5 bases short, with 14 bases between. Germline V gene lookup returns CDR1 LNHDA and CDR2 SQIVND (reference sequence). The length of the CDR3 is 14 residues.

The table lists this clonotype with a count of one. This chain links TRBV9 with TRBJ2-1; 10 nucleotides line up with TRBD2. This CDR3 region has 15 residues. Unmatched junction bases numbered 7, after V lost 3 bases and J lost 7 bases. Looked up from germline, CDR1 is SGDLS and CDR2 is YYNGEE. The CDR3 reads CASSGLLAGYNEQFF. The DNA of the CDR3 is TGTGCCAGCAGCGGATTACTAGCGGGGTATAATGAGCAGTTCTTC.

V usage is TRBV7-9 and J usage is TRBJ2-5, with TRBD2 matching over 8 bases. J lost 2 bases, V lost 5 bases, and 7 bases had no gene match. There are 15 residues in the CDR3. The germline CDR1 and CDR2 sequences are SEHNR and FQNEAQ (reference sequence). CDR3 in DNA: TGTGCCAGCAGCCCCGGAGCGGGGGAACAAGAGACCCAGTACTTC. It codes for CASSPGAGEQETQYF.

The chain joins TRBV9 to TRBJ1-2; maybe TRBD1 (6 bases). Deletions cut 4 bases from V and 7 bases from J, with 20 bases between. This CDR3 region has 15 residues. Germline CDR1 reads SGDLS; CDR2 reads YYNGEE. Here the CDR3 DNA reads TGTGCCAGCAGCTCCCCGTGGGGGGCTTCAGGTGGCTACACCTTC. It encodes CASSSPWGASGGYTF.

The J gene is TRBJ2-2, the V gene TRBV2; a weak D match, TRBD2 (6 bases). Trimming stripped 11 bases from V and 2 bases from J, with 12 bases between. In germline, CDR1 is SNHLY, CDR2 FYNNEI. The CDR3 spans 13 residues. Here the CDR3 reads CAGRDSNTGELFF. DNA of the CDR3: TGTGCCGGCCGGGACTCCAACACCGGGGAGCTGTTTTTT.

V and J are TRBV10-3 and TRBJ2-5, with TRBD2 as a possible D gene (5 bases). Trimming took 2 bases from V and 4 from J, leaving 11 bases between them. Per germline, CDR1 ENHRY and CDR2 SYGVKD. The CDR3 sequence is 14 residues long. CDR3 region: CAISEEGDLETQYF. CDR3 DNA sequence: TGTGCCATCAGTGAGGAGGGTGACCTAGAGACCCAGTACTTC.

The chain has TRBV20-1 and TRBJ1-1; maybe TRBD1 (6 bases). The CDR3 consists of 14 residues. Germline V CDR1 and CDR2: DFQATT, SNEGSKA (reference sequence). The V end was cut by 6 bases, the J end by 1 base, with 15 bases between. The CDR3 DNA reads TGCAGTGCCCGGGGGGGGGCCGGGAACACTGAAGCTTTCTTT. Residues: CSARGGAGNTEAFF.

The rearrangement joins TRBV19 to TRBJ2-2; tentatively, D is TRBD1 or TRBD2 (6 bases each). The CDR3 has 15 residues. V was trimmed by 8 bases and J by 2 bases, leaving 15 bases between them. Germline CDR1 LNHDA, CDR2 SQIVND (reference sequence). CDR3 DNA sequence: TGTGCCAGTCAGGGGACTCCGATTAACACCGGGGAGCTGTTTTTT. As protein: CASQGTPINTGELFF.

The V and J genes are TRBV18 and TRBJ2-3; 12 bases agree with TRBD2. V was pared by 3 bases and J by 0 bases, with 13 bases of the junction left unmatched. This CDR3 has 20 amino acids. Germline V lookup: CDR1 KGHSH, CDR2 LQKENI. The CDR3 bases are TGTGCCAGCTCACCGACCCCGGCGACTAGCGGGGGAACTAGCACAGATACGCAGTATTTT. It is translated as CASSPTPATSGGTSTDTQYF.